The 30 T cell receptor beta chains in this list originate from one sample, sequenced in a study of T cell responses to AZD1222 COVID-19 vaccine. The assay was immunoSEQ multiplex PCR, and TCRdb's table has in-frame clones only and misses some. The table shows about 130,000 clones, with about 94% occurring only once. Sample: peripheral blood, taken on day 0 of AZD1222 vaccination. The receptors were gathered from an adult in good health.

This rearrangement joins TRBV25-1 to TRBJ1-1; TRBD1 matches at 9 bases. This CDR3 has 13 amino acids. With 4 bases clipped from V and 12 bases from J, the junction kept 9 bases outside the gene matches. Germline V gene sequence: CDR1 MGHDK, CDR2 SYGVNS. The CDR3 DNA reads TGTGCCAGCAGTGTAACAGGGACAGGGAGAACTTTCTTT. Translating it yields CASSVTGTGRTFF.

This chain links TRBV7-2 with TRBJ1-2, with TRBD1 matching 7 bases. The germline gives CDR1 SGHTA, CDR2 FQGNSA. The CDR3 has 15 residues. After removal of 1 base from V and 2 bases from J, the junction contained 4 bases not matched to a gene. CDR3 loop: CASSLGTGLNYGYTF. CDR3 nucleotides: TGTGCCAGCAGCTTAGGGACAGGATTGAACTATGGCTACACCTTC.

The chain links TRBV7-8 to TRBJ1-2; unclear D gene. CDR3 length equals 18 residues. Germline values: CDR1 SGHVS, CDR2 FQNEAQ. V lost 2 bases and J 3 bases, leaving 22 bases between the germline ends. The CDR3: CASSLRARGRPPYYGYTF. CDR3 nucleotide sequence: TGTGCCAGCAGCTTAAGGGCCCGAGGACGGCCTCCTTACTATGGCTACACCTTC. The full variable domain, its missing parts supplied by reference TRBV7-8 and TRBJ1-2, is GAGVSQSPRYKVAKRGQDVALRCDPISGHVSLFWYQQALGQGPEFLTYFQNEAQLDKSGLPSDRFFAERPEGSVSTLKIQRTQQEDSAVYLCASSLRARGRPPYYGYTFGSGTRLTVV.

The rearrangement links TRBV2 to TRBJ2-2; D is ambiguous. Per germline, CDR1 SNHLY and CDR2 FYNNEI. V gave up 10 bases and J gave up 6 bases, with 12 bases separating them. This CDR3 has 12 residues. In DNA, the CDR3 is TGTGCCATCACGAAGCCGGCCGGGGAGCTGTTTTTT. Its translation is CAITKPAGELFF.

The chain uses TRBV2 and TRBJ2-3, with 9 positions matching TRBD1. CDR1 is SNHLY and CDR2 is FYNNEI in the germline V gene. The CDR3 has 14 amino acids. Unmatched junction bases numbered 5, after V lost 6 bases and J lost 4 bases. The CDR3 reads CASRRDRDSDTQYF. In DNA form, the CDR3 reads TGTGCCAGCAGGAGGGACAGGGATTCAGATACGCAGTATTTT.

Concerning this clone itself: At one end the junction does not follow the germline gene, possibly because of a read error. The V call is TRBV3-1 (or the pseudogene TRBV3-2), the J call TRBJ1-2, with D unresolved. Germline V gives CDR1 LGHDT, CDR2 YNNKEL (reference sequence). This CDR3 is 14 amino acids long. The DNA of the CDR3 is TGTGCCAGCAGCCCTCGGGTAGGGCCGTATGGTTACACCTTC. Protein product: CASSPRVGPYGYTF.

This chain uses TRBV7-6 with TRBJ2-7; D is possibly TRBD2 (6 bases). Germline V gene lookup returns CDR1 SGHVS and CDR2 FNYEAQ. This CDR3 comprises 15 residues. Trimming shortened V by 1 base and J by 5 bases, and 15 bases separated the two germline ends. CDR3 region: CASSLGGLAKHEQYF. The CDR3, as DNA: TGTGCCAGCAGCTTAGGTGGCCTAGCGAAACACGAGCAGTACTTC.

This clone was seen more than once but under ten times. This sequence joins TRBV10-3 and TRBJ1-2; TRBD1 matches at 12 bases. Germline lookup yields CDR1 ENHRY and CDR2 SYGVKD. CDR3 length equals 15 residues. After removal of 6 bases from V and 8 bases from J, the junction contained 10 bases not matched to a gene. The CDR3, as DNA: TGTGCCATCAGGACCGGGACAGGGGGCTTTGTAGGCTACACCTTC. Encoded protein: CAIRTGTGGFVGYTF.

This clone was counted a single time. The genes are TRBV7-9 and TRBJ1-2, with D unclear. The germline V gene has CDR1 SEHNR and CDR2 FQNEAQ (reference sequence). With 1 base removed from V and 4 bases from J, the gap between germline ends came to 10 bases. The CDR3 covers 14 residues. CDR3 loop: CASSLESGSYGYTF. The CDR3 DNA follows: TGTGCCAGCAGCTTAGAGTCGGGTAGCTATGGCTACACCTTC.

The rearrangement joins TRBV6-5 to TRBJ1-2, with D possibly being TRBD1 (6 bases). The CDR3 is made up of 14 amino acids. V dropped 0 bases and J dropped 5 bases, with 10 bases sitting between them. Per the germline V gene, CDR1 is MNHEY and CDR2 is SVGAGI. The CDR3 DNA sequence: TGTGCCAGCAGTTACTCCCCAGGGGCGTATGGCTACACCTTC. Protein product: CASSYSPGAYGYTF.

V and J are TRBV7-2 and TRBJ2-7; weak D call: TRBD1 (5 bases). This CDR3 has 14 amino acids. Germline CDR1 reads SGHTA; CDR2 reads FQGNSA. V lost 1 base, J lost 6 bases, and 13 bases lay in between. The CDR3 DNA sequence: TGTGCCAGCAGCTTAGTGGCAGGGTTTGGCGAGCAGTACTTC. Translated, it gives CASSLVAGFGEQYF.

The V and J genes are TRBV19 and TRBJ1-2, with a possible D match to TRBD1 (5 bases). Between the trimmed V and J ends, which lost 3 bases and 8 bases, there was a span of 16 bases. CDR1 and CDR2 (germline): LNHDA, SQIVND (reference sequence). The CDR3 extends over 14 amino acids. The chain's CDR3 is CASSIMGQGRGYTF. CDR3 DNA sequence: TGTGCCAGTAGTATCATGGGGCAGGGAAGGGGCTACACCTTC.

This chain connects TRBV2 to TRBJ1-2; D remains unclear. The V gene's germline CDR1 is SNHLY and CDR2 FYNNEI. With 4 bases removed from V and 5 bases from J, the gap between germline ends came to 11 bases. This CDR3 region has 13 residues. In nucleotides, the CDR3 is TGTGCCAGCAGTGTTATCCGGGGATATGGCTACACCTTC. Protein: CASSVIRGYGYTF.

This clone was counted only a few times. The gene calls are TRBV29-1 and TRBJ1-4; 7 nucleotides agree with TRBD1. The CDR3 is made up of 13 amino acids. V was clipped by 4 bases and J by 7 bases; unmatched bases: 6. Germline lookup yields CDR1 SQVTM and CDR2 ANQGSEA. The DNA for the CDR3 is TGCAGCGTTGTAGGGACAGAGATTGAAAAACTGTTTTTT. It codes for CSVVGTEIEKLFF.

This clone appeared once. The chain is built from TRBV4-1 and TRBJ2-5; no definite D call. This CDR3 has 16 residues. CDR1 MGHRA and CDR2 YSYEKL come from the germline V gene. Deletions cut 1 base from V and 4 bases from J, with 16 bases between. DNA of the CDR3: TGCGCCAGCAGCCAAGGGCTTCCCAGTCGAGGAGAGACCCAGTACTTC. Translated: CASSQGLPSRGETQYF.

The chain joins TRBV4-1 to TRBJ2-1; TRBD2 matches 10 bases. Germline loops: CDR1 MGHRA, CDR2 YSYEKL. V dropped 3 bases and J dropped 8; count of bases not matched to a gene: 4. The CDR3 is 14 amino acids. In nucleotides, the CDR3 is TGCGCCAGCAGCCAGGGACTAGCGAGAGATGAGCAGTTCTTC. It is translated as CASSQGLARDEQFF.

This clone showed up just a few times. The rearrangement joins TRBV19 to TRBJ2-7; maybe TRBD2 (5 bases). There are 15 residues in the CDR3. V shed 0 bases and J shed 3 bases, with 12 bases lying between them. Per germline, CDR1 LNHDA and CDR2 SQIVND (reference sequence). In DNA, the CDR3 is TGTGCCAGTAGTATAGATCGAGGGTTTGGCTACGAGCAGTACTTC. Amino acids: CASSIDRGFGYEQYF.

This chain links TRBV11-2 with TRBJ2-4; 7 nucleotides match TRBD2. The germline V gene has CDR1 SGHAT and CDR2 FQNNGV. Trimming cost V 4 bases and J 6 bases; bases outside gene matches: 9. The CDR3 sequence is 15 residues long. In nucleotides, the CDR3 is TGTGCCAGCAGCTCCCCCAAAGGACTAGGAAACATTCAGTACTTC. Translating gives CASSSPKGLGNIQYF.

The gene calls are TRBV7-3 and TRBJ1-4; tentatively, D is TRBD1 (5 bases). V was trimmed by 5 bases and J by 0 bases, leaving 13 bases between them. The CDR3 contains 16 residues. Germline CDR1 reads SGHTA; CDR2 reads FQGTGA. CDR3 DNA sequence: TGTGCCAGCAGCGGGACGGGAGACTCAACTAATGAAAAACTGTTTTTT. Protein: CASSGTGDSTNEKLFF.

This chain links TRBV10-2 with TRBJ2-2, with 7 bases lining up with TRBD1. Unmatched junction bases numbered 4, after V lost 10 bases and J lost 2 bases. The CDR3 consists of 13 residues. Germline V lookup: CDR1 WSHSY, CDR2 SAAADI. CDR3 amino acids: CATGQVNTGELFF. Here the CDR3 DNA reads TGCGCCACCGGACAGGTTAACACCGGGGAGCTGTTTTTT.

This rearrangement joins TRBV9 to TRBJ2-3, with 13 positions matching TRBD2. This CDR3 contains 16 residues. The trim removed 0 bases at V and 5 bases at J, leaving 3 bases unmatched. Germline V gives CDR1 SGDLS, CDR2 YYNGEE. The DNA for the CDR3 is TGTGCCAGCAGCGTAGGGACTAGCGGGGGTCTAGATACGCAGTATTTT. As protein: CASSVGTSGGLDTQYF.

This clone was found a few times. The chain employs TRBV30 and TRBJ1-2; D unclear. Germline V CDR1 and CDR2: GTSNPN, SVGIG (reference sequence). CDR3 length: 13 residues. V was pared by 0 bases and J by 7 bases, with 12 bases between. The CDR3 here is CAWSVLPARGYTF. Written as DNA, the CDR3 is TGTGCCTGGAGTGTACTCCCGGCACGTGGCTACACCTTC.

V is TRBV18 and J is TRBJ1-6; D not resolved. Deletions cut 3 bases from V and 7 bases from J, with 10 bases between. Germline CDR1 and CDR2: KGHSH and LQKENI. The CDR3 sequence is 14 residues long. CDR3 DNA: TGTGCCAGCTCACCCTCAGCCGCGAATTCACCCCTCCACTTT. Its protein product is CASSPSAANSPLHF.

The rearrangement joins TRBV7-6 to TRBJ2-7, with D possibly TRBD2 on 6 matching bases. The V gene lost 0 bases and the J gene lost 5 bases, with 11 bases spanning the gap. The CDR3 is made up of 14 amino acids. Germline assignment: CDR1 SGHVS and CDR2 FNYEAQ. In nucleotides, the CDR3 is TGTGCCAGCAGCTTAGCCAGGGAGGAGGACGAGCAGTACTTC. The encoded protein is CASSLAREEDEQYF.

The table lists this clone with a few counts. The chain carries TRBV9 and TRBJ1-2; D unresolved. Germline-derived CDR1 and CDR2 are SGDLS and YYNGEE. The V gene lost 4 bases and the J gene lost 1 base, with 8 bases spanning the gap. The CDR3 has 13 residues. As DNA, the CDR3 is TGTGCCAGCAGCCCCGAAGATAACTATGGCTACACCTTC. As protein: CASSPEDNYGYTF.

This clone was found once. The chain's CDR3 is CASSYGLRGLRNEQFF. DNA of the CDR3: TGTGCCAGCAGTTACGGGTTGCGGGGGCTTCGCAATGAGCAGTTCTTC. The rearrangement links TRBV6-5 to TRBJ2-1; maybe TRBD2 (7 bases). This CDR3 region has 16 residues. Per the germline V gene, CDR1 is MNHEY and CDR2 is SVGAGI. With 2 bases removed from V and 6 bases from J, the gap between germline ends came to 17 bases.

As regards this clone: Different DNA sequences within this sample yield the same CDR3. CDR3 in DNA: TGTGCCAGCAGCGTAGCTGGGACCCCCTACGAGCAGTACTTC. Protein product: CASSVAGTPYEQYF. The chain is built from TRBV9 and TRBJ2-7; either TRBD1 or TRBD2 may supply D (5 bases each). Looked up from germline, CDR1 is SGDLS and CDR2 is YYNGEE. The CDR3 length is 14 residues. The ends were cut back, 0 bases at V and 2 bases at J, with 9 bases in the middle. The full variable domain, with the rest looked up from reference TRBV9 and TRBJ2-7, is DSGVTQTPKHLITATGQRVTLRCSPRSGDLSVYWYQQSLDQGLQFLIQYYNGEERAKGNILERFSAQQFPDLHSELNLSSLELGDSALYFCASSVAGTPYEQYFGPGTRLTVT.

This chain connects TRBV19 to TRBJ1-2; D perhaps matches TRBD1 (6 bases). This CDR3 spans 12 amino acids. The germline gives CDR1 LNHDA, CDR2 SQIVND (reference sequence). The V gene lost 9 bases and the J gene lost 4 bases, with 12 bases spanning the gap. The CDR3 is CASHRAPYGYTF. In nucleotides, the CDR3 is TGTGCCAGCCACAGGGCCCCCTATGGCTACACCTTC.

The rearrangement joins TRBV27 to TRBJ1-4, with D perhaps TRBD1 (5 bases). Germline CDR1 and CDR2: MNHEY and SMNVEV (reference sequence). V lost 4 bases, J lost 4 bases, and 13 bases lay in between. The CDR3 sequence is 15 residues long. As DNA, the CDR3 is TGTGCCAGCAGTTCGTTGACAGCTTTTAATGAAAAACTGTTTTTT. It is translated as CASSSLTAFNEKLFF.

The gene calls are TRBV20-1 and TRBJ1-1; D is perhaps TRBD1 (5 bases). The CDR3 has 11 amino acids. V lost 3 bases, J lost 10 bases, and 12 bases lay in between. CDR1 and CDR2 from the germline V gene are DFQATT and SNEGSKA (reference sequence). CDR3 coding DNA: TGCAGTGCTAGGACCGGGACCTTAGCTTTCTTT. It is translated as CSARTGTLAFF.